Listed below are T cell receptor beta chains from one sample, sequenced in a study of blood T cell repertoires in COVID-19. Here immunoSEQ multiplex PCR was the method, and the copy in TCRdb shows in-frame clones only, minus some. There are about 190,000 clones in the sample; 84% occur only once, and 5.1% lies in the top ten. The sequenced sample consisted of peripheral blood. The receptors were gathered from a woman aged 65 to 85 with active or convalescent COVID-19. The CDR3 runs from the conserved cysteine through the conserved F or W. Each record gives: CDR3 protein, V gene, D gene. D genes are given only for firm matches.

CDR3: CASSSDSGRASSGELFF
V: TRBV7-3
D: TRBD2

CDR3: CASSFRMTAGGYNSPLHF
V: TRBV5-5
D: .

CDR3: CASFPGVQFF
V: TRBV6-5
D: .

CDR3: CASIRRMDGYTF
V: TRBV2
D: .

CDR3: CASTPYGDRIYNEQFF
V: TRBV9
D: TRBD1

CDR3: CASSQRRDYQNTGELFF
V: TRBV4-1
D: TRBD2

CDR3: CASSPTTPTGGSNEQYF
V: TRBV7-9
D: TRBD1

CDR3: CASRPSGQSSEQFF
V: TRBV28
D: TRBD1

CDR3: CASSRGREGSTEAFF
V: TRBV11-2
D: .

CDR3: CASLRPPSGKGFYNEQFF
V: TRBV30
D: TRBD2

CDR3: CASSLDSGYGYTF
V: TRBV5-6
D: .

CDR3: CASSEGLADITGELFF
V: TRBV9
D: TRBD2

CDR3: CASSPRQGEGEKLFF
V: TRBV6-5
D: TRBD1

CDR3: CASSQVLLVPGQGTGELFF
V: TRBV4-1
D: TRBD1

CDR3: CASNKDSLNTEAFF
V: TRBV6-5
D: .

CDR3: CASSLGRDTGGEQYF
V: TRBV19
D: .

CDR3: CASSKAPSGAYEQYF
V: TRBV21-1
D: .

CDR3: CARANLRETSSGNTIYF
V: TRBV27
D: .

CDR3: CASRKGVSSYEQYF
V: TRBV5-4
D: .

CDR3: CASSSPPQTEAFF
V: TRBV11-2
D: .

CDR3: CASSPGLPGNTEAFF
V: TRBV18
D: .

CDR3: CASSLAGRGYTF
V: TRBV28
D: .

CDR3: CASSLEASFYNEQFF
V: TRBV11-2
D: .

CDR3: CATTVGEYGEFF
V: TRBV24-1
D: .

CDR3: CASSPGQGNTEAFF
V: TRBV19
D: TRBD1

CDR3: CASSSAGTGVGEQYF
V: TRBV28
D: TRBD1

CDR3: CASSQDSSGELFF
V: TRBV5-4
D: .

CDR3: CASSTQGATGNTIYF
V: TRBV27
D: TRBD1

CDR3: CASGQGGYTF
V: TRBV19
D: TRBD1

CDR3: CASSSDRAWSTDTQYF
V: TRBV27
D: TRBD1

CDR3: CASRIGQGREQYF
V: TRBV27
D: TRBD1

CDR3: CASSGQAYEQYF
V: TRBV12-3/TRBV12-4
D: .

CDR3: CASSRGNSNQPQHF
V: TRBV19
D: .

CDR3: CASISQGYNEQFF
V: TRBV2
D: .

CDR3: CASSLGDRSWGGYTF
V: TRBV5-1
D: TRBD1